Shown below are 20 T cell receptor beta chains from a single sample sequenced in a study of CD8 T cells in Susac syndrome. RNA amounts of roughly 0.45 to 1 ug underwent reverse transcription with random hexamers. TCRdb used MiXCR to reprocess the immunoSEQ multiplex PCR reads, holding one entry per CDR3 protein. The sample lists about 240,000 distinct CDR3 sequences; 90% to 96% were seen once. The specimen was CD4+ T cells from PBMCs. All receptors derive from a human donor with Susac syndrome.

This clonotype has just one count. The J gene is TRBJ2-4, the V gene TRBV3-1, with D possibly being TRBD1 (5 bases). The germline V gene encodes CDR1 LGHDT and CDR2 YNNKEL (reference sequence). Trimming stripped 1 base from V and 7 bases from J, with 11 bases between. This CDR3 spans 14 amino acids. CDR3: CASSQVSRANIQYF. In DNA, the CDR3 is TGTGCCAGCAGCCAAGTCAGCAGGGCTAACATTCAGTACTTC.

V usage is TRBV4-2 and J usage is TRBJ1-2; TRBD1 is a possible D gene (6 bases). Trimming removed 0 bases from V and 6 bases from J, with 14 bases in between. The CDR3 sequence is 15 residues long. CDR1 and CDR2 from the germline V gene are LGHNA and YNFKEQ. As DNA, the CDR3 is TGTGCCAGCAGCCAAGATCGTGGTACAGGGCATGGCTACACCTTC. Translated: CASSQDRGTGHGYTF.

This chain uses TRBV25-1 with TRBJ2-5, with 8 bases aligning to TRBD2. J gave up 5 bases and V 3 bases, and 11 bases lay outside the gene matches. Looked up from germline, CDR1 is MGHDK and CDR2 is SYGVNS. This CDR3 spans 16 amino acids. The CDR3 sequence: CASSDTLIAGKETQYF. CDR3 nucleotides: TGTGCCAGCAGTGACACCCTAATAGCGGGAAAGGAGACCCAGTACTTC.

The rearrangement uses TRBV7-8 and TRBJ1-1, with D possibly TRBD1 on 5 matching bases. V shed 5 bases and J shed 5 bases, with 18 bases lying between them. The CDR3 runs to 15 residues. Germline loops: CDR1 SGHVS, CDR2 FQNEAQ. CDR3 DNA sequence: TGTGCCAGCAGCCCTAGGGCCCCCGAGGGGACTGAAGCTTTCTTT. This codes for CASSPRAPEGTEAFF.

DNA for the CDR3: TGTGCCTGGAGTCTCCAAGGAGGTGGGCCCCAGCATTTT. Translating it yields CAWSLQGGGPQHF. The J gene is TRBJ1-5, the V gene TRBV30, with D unclear. The CDR3 is made up of 13 amino acids. The ends were cut back, 2 bases at V and 9 bases at J, with 14 bases in the middle. Germline assignment: CDR1 GTSNPN and CDR2 SVGIG (reference sequence). The full variable domain, rest sourced from reference TRBV30 and TRBJ1-5, is SQTIHQWPATLVQPVGSPLSLECTVEGTSNPNLYWYRQAAGRGLQLLFYSVGIGQISSEVPQNLSASRPQDRQFILSSKKLLLSDSGFYLCAWSLQGGGPQHFGDGTRLSIL.

Regarding this clonotype: It is unclear where the CDR3 begins or ends on the DNA, so no DNA is shown, and the CDR3 is as TCRdb lists it. The V call is TRBV30, the J call TRBJ2-2. Including both end residues, the CDR3 is 12 amino acids long. Germline CDR1 reads GTSNPN; CDR2 reads SVGIG (reference sequence). The CDR3 loop is CAWTGTPGSCFF.

The chain is built from TRBV29-1 and TRBJ1-5; D remains unclear. The CDR3 contains 15 residues. The V gene lost 4 bases and the J gene lost 0 bases, with 13 bases spanning the gap. The germline gives CDR1 SQVTM, CDR2 ANQGSEA. For the CDR3, the DNA is TGCAGCGTTGCTGTGGGTCTGTCTAGCAATCAGCCCCAGCATTTT. It translates to CSVAVGLSSNQPQHF.

The chain uses TRBV29-1 and TRBJ2-7, with TRBD1 as a possible D gene (5 bases). Germline V gives CDR1 SQVTM, CDR2 ANQGSEA. The CDR3 is made up of 12 amino acids. V lost 7 bases and J 3 bases, leaving 13 bases between the germline ends. The CDR3, as DNA: TGCAGCGGCAGGGCTGGCCTCTACGAGCAGTACTTC. As protein: CSGRAGLYEQYF.

The rearrangement links TRBV7-3 to TRBJ2-5, with TRBD2 identical over 15 bases. The ends lost 3 bases at V and 2 bases at J; junction bases unmatched: 1. This CDR3 contains 16 residues. Germline CDR1 reads SGHTA; CDR2 reads FQGTGA. The CDR3 coding sequence is TGTGCCAGCAGCTTGGGACTAGCGGGAGGTCAAGAGACCCAGTACTTC. This codes for CASSLGLAGGQETQYF.

The rearrangement links TRBV20-1 to TRBJ1-1; 9 bases are shared with TRBD1. The trim removed 3 bases at V and 1 base at J, leaving 6 bases unmatched. This CDR3 is 15 amino acids long. Germline assignment: CDR1 DFQATT and CDR2 SNEGSKA (reference sequence). The CDR3 DNA is TGCAGTGCTAGGCCGACGGGACAGGGGAACACTGAAGCTTTCTTT. Protein: CSARPTGQGNTEAFF.

The DNA for the CDR3 is TGTGCCATCAGCCCGGGACTAGCCTCCTACGAGCAGTACTTC. Translation: CAISPGLASYEQYF. The chain has TRBV10-3 and TRBJ2-7; TRBD2 matches 9 bases. The V segment lost 6 bases and the J segment 0 bases; nucleotides outside the gene matches: 3. The CDR3 loop spans 14 amino acids. The germline gives CDR1 ENHRY, CDR2 SYGVKD.

The V gene is TRBV19, the J gene TRBJ1-1; 7 bases line up with TRBD1. Germline V gives CDR1 LNHDA, CDR2 SQIVND (reference sequence). The length of the CDR3 is 13 residues. V shed 9 bases and J 4 bases; nucleotides not matched to a gene: 8. This CDR3 reads CASTDRLGTEAFF. In DNA, the CDR3 is TGTGCCAGCACGGACAGGTTGGGCACTGAAGCTTTCTTT.

The chain combines TRBV27 with TRBJ2-2, with 8 bases fitting TRBD1. The CDR3 extends over 16 amino acids. From germline, CDR1 is MNHEY and CDR2 SMNVEV (reference sequence). The ends lost 6 bases at V and 4 bases at J; junction bases unmatched: 10. The CDR3 region has the DNA TGTGCCAGCAGATCGGAGACAGGGGTGACCACCGGGGAGCTGTTTTTT. Its translation is CASRSETGVTTGELFF.

This clonotype was recorded only once. J is TRBJ2-5 and V is TRBV29-1; 8 nucleotides agree with TRBD2. Germline CDR1 is SQVTM and CDR2 is ANQGSEA. The CDR3 length is 12 residues. V lost 4 bases and J lost 4; bases outside the gene matches: 2. The CDR3 nucleotides read TGCAGCGTTGTTCGGGGGGGAGAGACCCAGTACTTC. Amino acids: CSVVRGGETQYF.

The V call is TRBV29-1, the J call TRBJ1-1; D gene uncertain. V was cut by 3 bases and J by 4 bases, with 21 bases left in between. The CDR3 runs 16 residues. Per germline, CDR1 SQVTM and CDR2 ANQGSEA. CDR3 residues: CSVESPQRLGVTEAFF. In DNA form, the CDR3 reads TGCAGCGTTGAGTCCCCCCAACGGCTCGGTGTCACTGAAGCTTTCTTT.

The chain recombines TRBV3-1 with TRBJ2-7, with TRBD1 identical over 8 bases. The CDR3 is 12 amino acids. With V trimmed by 6 bases and J by 2 bases, 0 bases remained unmatched. Germline loops: CDR1 LGHDT, CDR2 YNNKEL (reference sequence). The chain's CDR3 is CASRTGAYEQYF. The DNA for the CDR3 is TGTGCCAGCAGGACAGGGGCCTACGAGCAGTACTTC.

The chain employs TRBV20-1 and TRBJ2-1; no reliable D call. The germline V gene encodes CDR1 DFQATT and CDR2 SNEGSKA (reference sequence). This CDR3 spans 14 amino acids. In DNA form, the CDR3 reads TGCAGCGCCACTCACCCCGTGCACGATAATGAGCAGTTCTTC. This codes for CSATHPVHDNEQFF.

The CDR3 loop reads CSVAGDPYEQYF. CDR3 bases: TGCAGCGTGGCAGGGGACCCTTACGAGCAGTACTTC. This sequence joins TRBV29-1 and TRBJ2-7; D may be TRBD1 (6 bases). Germline V gene lookup returns CDR1 SQVTM and CDR2 ANQGSEA. CDR3 size: 12 residues. V was clipped by 6 bases and J by 4 bases, with 13 bases between them.

On this clonotype: An end of the junction differs from the germline gene, which may be a read error. CDR3 amino acids: CSVEDRAAVGNTIYF. The CDR3, as DNA: TGCAGCGTGGAAGATCGCGCGGCCGTCGGAAACACCATATATTTT. V gene TRBV29-1 combines with J gene TRBJ1-3; D is unresolved. This CDR3 has 15 residues. The germline V gene has CDR1 SQVTM and CDR2 ANQGSEA.

Here the CDR3 DNA reads TGTGCCAGCTCACCACCGGGGGACGAGACCCAGTACTTC. Protein sequence: CASSPPGDETQYF. The genes are TRBV18 and TRBJ2-5, with D possibly being TRBD1 or TRBD2 (5 bases each). Trimming took 0 bases from V and 5 from J, leaving 7 bases between them. CDR1 and CDR2 (germline): KGHSH, LQKENI. This CDR3 region has 13 residues.